This note documents a single T cell receptor beta chain sequence. In this sample, this clonotype turned up many times. Its antigen target is currently unknown. No base quality information exists; no much larger clone differs at one position. Stable Graves' hyperthyroidism was defined as no progression to ophthalmopathy during 18 months of follow-up. Hyperthyroidism patients were aged 18 to 65 years and newly diagnosed, with disease duration of less than 2 months. Any patient with an uncontrolled infection, another autoimmune disease, pregnancy or lactation was excluded. Clinical symptoms, serum thyroxine and TRAb, thyroid ultrasound, and orbital computed tomography formed the basis for the diagnoses. PBMCs were isolated from about 10 ml of fresh peripheral blood by Ficoll-Paque density gradient centrifugation. Trizol reagent was used to extract total RNA, and RNA quality was then checked on an Agilent 2100 Bioanalyzer.

The sample is drawn from a study of T cells in Graves' hyperthyroidism and ophthalmopathy (dated by TCRdb to the late 2010s). Looking at the study overall: Peripheral blood was sampled at the time of initial diagnosis, prior to any treatment. After blood sampling, hyperthyroidism patients were treated with methimazole at a starting dose of 30 mg daily, and ophthalmopathy patients were treated with high-dose intravenous methylprednisolone. The 100 or so discovery patients were randomly divided into training and test sets at a 7:3 ratio. The study also compared thyroid tissue and blood T-cell repertoires from a handful of Graves' hyperthyroidism patients. According to the paper, TCR Vbeta CDR3 sequencing was carried out on 135 peripheral blood samples, which came from fewer than 50 ophthalmopathy, around 75 hyperthyroidism and about 17 progressor patients. Prospective prediction of ophthalmopathy was tested in an independent validation cohort consisting of fewer than 20 hyperthyroidism patients and about 17 patients who later progressed to ophthalmopathy. TCR V-J signatures able to tell the groups apart were searched for in a discovery cohort of approximately 95 patients, of whom under 45 had Graves' ophthalmopathy and more than 55 had stable Graves' hyperthyroidism. Here is what the overall study found, with its caveats: Sample size was not statistically predetermined, and blinding of investigators to group allocation was not performed. In cross-validation, a model built on a 13 V-J signature told ophthalmopathy apart from stable hyperthyroidism with 85% to 90% sensitivity and approximately 81% specificity, and in testing the same model reached 80%/75%. Most expanded thyroid clonotypes (frequency above 0.001) were also detected in blood, suggesting blood repertoires may reflect thyroid immune responses. During validation, the model predicted progression to ophthalmopathy a median of around six months ahead of onset, with almost 71% sensitivity and about 72% specificity.

The germline V gene encodes CDR1 SEHNR and CDR2 FQNEAQ (reference sequence). V drops 5 bases and J drops 4 bases, leaving 11 bases in between. From its cysteine to its phenylalanine, the CDR3 spans 13 amino acids. Solely the CDR3 DNA is kept, with 39 bases framed from the first base. Amplification of TCR beta CDR3 regions was carried out from RNA transcripts. The first round of RT-PCR for the TCR CDR3 was performed with the HTBI primer set and the Qiagen OneStep RT-PCR kit. Libraries were constructed in a second round of multiplex PCR, after which size selection and purification were performed. Libraries were sequenced paired-end with 100 bp reads on an Illumina HiSeq2000. On the study's bioinformatics: SOAPnuke was used to process the raw data, with reads discarded if the reads contained adapters or uncalled bases, had a mean Phred below 15, or lacked an exact constant-primer or identifier match. COPE v1.2.5 was used to merge the high-quality paired reads, and each unique nucleotide sequence was defined as a clonotype. MiTCR v1.1 was used to align the clonotypes against IMGT TRBV, TRBD and TRBJ reference segments. Analysis was restricted to V-J combinations with a frequency above 0.0001, which covered approximately 99% of repertoires. A TCS score was defined as the ratio of F50 (clonal expansion) to E x V (chaos), with BLOSUM62-based TCRdist applied between CDR3 peptides within each V-J. Welch's t-statistics and random forest reduced 500 to 550 V-J features to 10 to 15, which were used in a naive Bayes classifier (R e1071). The public reads were run again by TCRdb, first through fastp at Q25 and then through MiXCR, and only productive beta chains were kept. CDR3 protein duplicates are merged, each entry listing the most common genes and DNA. These V and J calls rely on TCRdb rather than the paper's analysis. A total of 400,000 to 600,000 distinct CDR3 sequences appear in this sample, less than 25% of them only once. In total, the top ten clones hold around 27% of the sample.

Source material: blood. This receptor was taken from a man between 18 and 35 years old with Graves' hyperthyroidism. The chain is made from TRBV7-9 and TRBJ2-5; the D region may be TRBD1 or TRBD2, each matching 5 bases equally. The DNA reads as follows: TGTGCCAGCAGCGCAGGGACCGTAGAGACCCAGTACTTC. Protein translation: CASSAGTVETQYF.